This TCR beta chain stems from a study of T cell repertoires in cytomegalovirus infection. Study-wide context: Shared public TCR beta signatures pointed to both CMV infection and a matching HLA type.

Each CDR3 protein is one row after TCRdb ran MiXCR on the reads. The sample lists some 100,000 distinct CDR3 sequences; more than 20% were seen once. The study's findings and limits: Totalled public TCR beta family frequency picked out people who carried CMV plus the relevant HLA. Clonotype analysis showed dominance of the ex vivo response by HLA-C-restricted CMV-specific TCR beta clonotypes.

This clonotype has a handful of counts. The antigen remains unidentified. V lost 5 bases and J lost 4; bases outside the gene matches: 2. CDR3 length equals 14 residues. The germline V gene has CDR1 DFQATT and CDR2 SNEGSKA (reference sequence). The chain is built from TRBV20-1 and TRBJ2-1; TRBD2 matches 13 bases. The sequenced material came from CD8+ T cells from PBMCs. The TCR originated in a human donor in good health (CMV status not recorded). Some clones in this sample may be carry-over from other donors' samples. The CDR3 here is CSAVGLAGYNEQFF. The CDR3 DNA follows: TGCAGTGCTGTGGGACTAGCGGGATACAATGAGCAGTTCTTC.